This TCR beta chain was recovered during a study of resident and recirculating memory T cells in vitiligo. Study as a whole: Epidermis came from shave biopsies of lesional and nonlesional sites, plus PBMCs. Findings and limits, study-wide: Different lesions suggested infiltration by different T cell clones.

Here immunoSEQ multiplex PCR was the method, and the copy in TCRdb shows in-frame clones only, minus some. The sample carries 70,000 to 95,000 clones, about 91% recorded once. Concerning this clone itself: The antigen is unknown.

This CDR3 region has 16 residues. Losses at the gene ends were 4 bases for V and 2 bases for J; bases not matched to a gene: 9. CDR1 and CDR2 from the germline V gene are SGHDT and YYEEEE. Patients' lesions had not changed for the previous 6 months. No vitiligo treatment was given during the prior three months. The receptor comes from a male donor with vitiligo. Material: blood. The chain has TRBV5-6 and TRBJ2-4, with 7 bases fitting TRBD1. Here the CDR3 DNA reads TGTGCCAGCAGCCTGAGGGGGCCTCTAACCAAAAACATTCAGTACTTC. Translation gives CASSLRGPLTKNIQYF.